The 9 T cell receptor beta chains given below trace back to one sample, sequenced in a study of identical twins. TCRdb fed the 5' RACE reads into MiXCR, producing one record per CDR3 protein. The table records roughly 490,000 distinct CDR3 sequences, approximately 14% of them present only once. The data were also submitted as part of a second study, on yellow fever vaccine responses in identical twins.

Sequences were obtained from CD4+ T cells sorted from blood. The receptor source for this set is a woman aged 18-29 years in good health.

The CDR3 DNA reads TGCGCCAGCAGCCCCACTGGGCTCCCCGAGACCCAGTACTTC. Its translation: CASSPTGLPETQYF. The chain joins TRBV5-1 to TRBJ2-5; no clear D gene. From germline, CDR1 is SGHRS and CDR2 YFSETQ. V gave up 4 bases and J gave up 5 bases, with 15 bases separating them. The CDR3 extends over 14 amino acids.

V gene TRBV3-1 combines with J gene TRBJ2-3, with D unclear. This CDR3 spans 12 amino acids. CDR1 and CDR2 from the germline V gene are LGHDT and YNNKEL (reference sequence). Trimming took 0 bases from V and 5 from J, leaving 3 bases between them. CDR3 loop: CASSQDLDTQYF. CDR3 bases: TGTGCCAGCAGCCAAGATCTAGATACGCAGTATTTT.

The chain uses TRBV20-1 and TRBJ2-1; TRBD2 matches at 7 bases. Germline V gene lookup returns CDR1 DFQATT and CDR2 SNEGSKA (reference sequence). With 5 bases clipped from V and 4 bases from J, the junction kept 8 bases outside the gene matches. This CDR3 spans 14 amino acids. This chain's CDR3 is CSAPPGLPYNEQFF. CDR3 nucleotides: TGCAGTGCTCCTCCGGGACTACCGTACAATGAGCAGTTCTTC.

The chain uses TRBV18 and TRBJ2-1; possibly TRBD1 or TRBD2 for D (6 bases each). With 4 bases removed from V and 5 bases from J, the gap between germline ends came to 12 bases. The V gene's germline CDR1 is KGHSH and CDR2 LQKENI. CDR3 length equals 14 residues. In nucleotides, the CDR3 is TGTGCCAGCTCACGGGGGGCAGCGGACAATGAGCAGTTCTTC. It encodes CASSRGAADNEQFF.

The rearrangement links TRBV20-1 to TRBJ1-5, with TRBD1 matching 7 bases. J lost 9 bases, V lost 6 bases, and 11 bases had no gene match. The CDR3 spans 13 residues. Germline lookup yields CDR1 DFQATT and CDR2 SNEGSKA (reference sequence). The CDR3 loop is CSADTGVGLPQHF. The DNA of the CDR3 is TGCAGTGCCGACACAGGGGTGGGCTTGCCCCAGCATTTT.

A remark on this clonotype: Because the CDR3's place on the DNA is in doubt, the DNA is left out and the CDR3 is given as listed by TCRdb. CDR3 sequence: CASSFGTGATFF. V usage is TRBV7-3 and J usage is TRBJ1-1; whether TRBD1, the table's D call, matches the DNA was not checked. Germline loops: CDR1 SGHTA, CDR2 FQGTGA. The CDR3 is 12 amino acids long, termini counted.

This clonotype was counted at least ten times. The gene calls are TRBV12-3 or TRBV12-4 and TRBJ2-1; D ambiguous. Trimming took off 5 bases at V and 2 bases at J, with 13 bases between the two ends. This CDR3 region has 15 residues. The CDR3 is CASSPTTGPYNEQFF. The CDR3 region has the DNA TGTGCCAGCAGTCCCACTACGGGCCCCTACAATGAGCAGTTCTTC.

The rearrangement joins TRBV20-1 to TRBJ2-4, with TRBD2 identical over 10 bases. The germline V gene encodes CDR1 DFQATT and CDR2 SNEGSKA (reference sequence). V shed 3 bases and J 3 bases; nucleotides not matched to a gene: 11. The CDR3 totals 17 residues. The DNA for the CDR3 is TGCAGTGCTAGGTCTAGCGGGAGTGGTGGTGGCAAAAACATTCAGTACTTC. This sequence encodes CSARSSGSGGGKNIQYF.

The chain uses TRBV29-1 and TRBJ2-2; 14 positions agree with TRBD2. V was pared by 7 bases and J by 7 bases, with 11 bases of the junction left unmatched. CDR3 length: 16 amino acids. CDR1 SQVTM and CDR2 ANQGSEA come from the germline V gene. In nucleotides, the CDR3 is TGCAGCGCTGGACAGGGAGGGACTAGCGGGGGCGGGGAGCTGTTTTTT. The encoded protein is CSAGQGGTSGGGELFF.